Presented here are 22 T cell receptor beta chains from one specimen sequenced in a study of beta chain bispecific antibodies for T cell cancers. Either OKT3 anti-CD3 antibody or CD3/CD28 beads expanded T cells from blood mononuclear cells over roughly 3 days. The antigens these receptors bind are not known. Study-wide results and caveats: The leukemia cells, rather than normal T cells, gave most of the targeted TRBV signal.

TCRdb re-analysed the 5' RACE reads in MiXCR, keeping a single row per CDR3 protein. This sample has about 20,000 distinct CDR3 sequences, with roughly 2.6% found just once. Input material: healthy donor T cells cultured with leukemia cells. These receptor sequences come from a human donor in good health. Some clones in this sample may be carry-over from other donors' samples.

This clonotype was detected ten times or more. The chain couples TRBV4-1 to TRBJ2-1, with 7 bases lining up with TRBD2. Per the germline V gene, CDR1 is MGHRA and CDR2 is YSYEKL. V was clipped by 0 bases and J by 6 bases; unmatched bases: 5. This CDR3 is 15 amino acids long. CDR3 in DNA: TGCGCCAGCAGCCAAGATGCGGGGGATCTCAATGAGCAGTTCTTC. This codes for CASSQDAGDLNEQFF.

This clonotype was recorded at least ten times. V is TRBV5-4 and J is TRBJ2-1, with D possibly being TRBD1 (5 bases). Germline V gene lookup returns CDR1 SGHNT and CDR2 YYREEE (reference sequence). The V end lost 5 bases, the J end lost 0 bases, and 9 bases lay between the germline ends. The length of the CDR3 is 14 residues. CDR3 residues: CASRDTNSYNEQFF. For the CDR3, the DNA is TGTGCCAGCAGGGACACCAACTCCTACAATGAGCAGTTCTTC.

This clonotype was counted ten times or more. The gene calls are TRBV20-1 and TRBJ2-7; tentative D call: TRBD1 (6 bases). This CDR3 is built from 15 residues. CDR1 and CDR2 (germline): DFQATT, SNEGSKA (reference sequence). V gave up 0 bases and J gave up 2 bases, with 14 bases separating them. The CDR3 loop is CSAREGALNPYEQYF. CDR3 bases: TGCAGTGCTAGAGAGGGGGCCCTCAACCCCTACGAGCAGTACTTC.

This clonotype was seen only a few times. The V gene is TRBV19, the J gene TRBJ2-1, with TRBD1 matching over 7 bases. Germline V gives CDR1 LNHDA, CDR2 SQIVND (reference sequence). Germline trimming cut 6 bases from V and 2 bases from J; bases unmatched to any gene: 4. There are 14 residues in the CDR3. CDR3 residues: CASSRTGPYNEQFF. The CDR3 DNA follows: TGTGCCAGTAGCCGGACAGGCCCCTACAATGAGCAGTTCTTC.

This clonotype rates as medium-sized. This chain joins TRBV20-1 and TRBJ2-7; TRBD2 matches at 10 bases. CDR3 length: 14 residues. Trimming took 6 bases from V and 1 from J; bases not matched to a gene: 6. Per germline, CDR1 DFQATT and CDR2 SNEGSKA (reference sequence). The CDR3 nucleotides read TGCAGTGCCCACCCTAGCGGGGGTTCCTACGAGCAGTACTTC. It codes for CSAHPSGGSYEQYF.

This clonotype was observed many times. The chain couples TRBV10-3 to TRBJ1-1; a possible D gene is TRBD1 (5 bases). CDR3 length equals 15 residues. Germline V gene sequence: CDR1 ENHRY, CDR2 SYGVKD. Deletions cut 4 bases from V and 0 bases from J, with 12 bases between. CDR3 sequence: CAISGSGWVNTEAFF. DNA of the CDR3: TGTGCCATCAGTGGATCAGGGTGGGTGAACACTGAAGCTTTCTTT.

The table lists this clonotype with many counts. The gene calls are TRBV5-1 and TRBJ2-7, with D unresolved. The V gene lost 4 bases and the J gene lost 6 bases, with 17 bases spanning the gap. Germline V gives CDR1 SGHRS, CDR2 YFSETQ. This CDR3 contains 14 residues. The CDR3: CASSPPNGPLEQYF. Written as DNA, the CDR3 is TGCGCCAGCAGCCCGCCCAATGGTCCCCTCGAGCAGTACTTC.

This clonotype was observed at least ten times. The chain uses TRBV25-1 and TRBJ1-3; no definite D call. The CDR3 covers 20 residues. Trimming cost V 1 base and J 0 bases, with 22 bases left between them. Germline V lookup: CDR1 MGHDK, CDR2 SYGVNS. CDR3 loop: CASSEWSGYRPESSGNTIYF. The CDR3 DNA sequence: TGTGCCAGCAGTGAATGGTCGGGTTACAGACCCGAGAGCTCTGGAAACACCATATATTTT. Full variable domain (outside the CDR3, taken from reference TRBV25-1 and TRBJ1-3): EADIYQTPRYLVIGTGKKITLECSQTMGHDKMYWYQQDPGMELHLIHYSYGVNSTEKGDLSSESTVSRIRTEHFPLTLESARPSHTSQYLCASSEWSGYRPESSGNTIYFGEGSWLTVV.

In its sample, this clonotype was seen many times. This sequence joins TRBV5-1 and TRBJ2-3; D may be TRBD1 (6 bases). The germline gives CDR1 SGHRS, CDR2 YFSETQ. The CDR3 has 14 residues. V was cut by 3 bases and J by 2 bases, with 10 bases left in between. CDR3 DNA: TGCGCCAGCAGCTACACAGGGTCCACAGATACGCAGTATTTT. Protein: CASSYTGSTDTQYF.

This clonotype was observed at least ten times. The chain links TRBV6-5 to TRBJ1-1; TRBD1 might be the D (6 bases). The CDR3 contains 15 residues. Per the germline V gene, CDR1 is MNHEY and CDR2 is SVGAGI. Trimming cost V 4 bases and J 1 base, with 13 bases left between them. As DNA, the CDR3 is TGTGCCAGCAGTTTCGGACAGACCACGAACACTGAAGCTTTCTTT. It is translated as CASSFGQTTNTEAFF.

This clonotype is medium-sized in the sample. The J gene is TRBJ2-7, the V gene TRBV5-1; D uncertain. The V and J ends lost 5 bases and 3 bases respectively, with 18 bases between them. Looked up from germline, CDR1 is SGHRS and CDR2 is YFSETQ. The CDR3 runs 15 residues. In nucleotides, the CDR3 is TGCGCCAGCAGTATAGTCAACAGAGCCTACTACGAGCAGTACTTC. Its translation is CASSIVNRAYYEQYF.

In its sample, this clonotype was seen many times. The chain links TRBV19 to TRBJ1-2; possible D gene TRBD1, 5 bases. The CDR3 is made up of 15 amino acids. CDR1 is LNHDA, CDR2 SQIVND, per germline (reference sequence). Trimming shortened V by 3 bases and J by 6 bases, and 17 bases separated the two germline ends. CDR3 bases: TGTGCCAGTAGTATGGGTATAGGGGACCTGGATGGCTACACCTTC. As protein: CASSMGIGDLDGYTF.

Turning to this clonotype: This likely reflects a read error, since a far larger clone is one base away. This chain connects TRBV6-6 to TRBJ2-1, with TRBD1 identical over 8 bases. The CDR3 is 14 residues long. Looked up from germline, CDR1 is MNHNY and CDR2 is SVGAGI (reference sequence). J lost 10 bases, V lost 7 bases, and 12 bases had no gene match. The CDR3 DNA sequence: TGTGCCAGCACGGGACAGGAGTTCTCCTACGAGCAGTTCTTC. Protein product: CASTGQEFSYEQFF.

The rearrangement links TRBV20-1 to TRBJ2-7; 8 nucleotides agree with TRBD2. The CDR3 covers 16 residues. Germline values: CDR1 DFQATT, CDR2 SNEGSKA (reference sequence). Germline trimming cut 0 bases from V and 2 bases from J; bases unmatched to any gene: 9. The CDR3 sequence: CSAREGFSGLAYEQYF. CDR3 in DNA: TGCAGTGCTAGAGAGGGTTTTTCGGGACTAGCCTACGAGCAGTACTTC.

This clonotype was detected ten times or more. The genes are TRBV4-1 and TRBJ1-5; a weak D match, TRBD1 (5 bases). The germline V and J ends were trimmed by 0 bases and 7 bases, with 13 bases remaining between them. Germline V gene data show CDR1 as MGHRA and CDR2 as YSYEKL. CDR3 length equals 15 residues. The CDR3 DNA is TGCGCCAGCAGCCAAGATGGGGCAGGGACGCAGCCCCAGCATTTT. It specifies CASSQDGAGTQPQHF.

The sample holds a few counts of this clonotype. The CDR3 sequence: CAINPTDSYEQYF. DNA for the CDR3: TGTGCCATCAATCCTACGGATTCTTACGAGCAGTACTTC. The rearrangement uses TRBV10-3 and TRBJ2-7; D is unresolved. The ends were cut back, 7 bases at V and 4 bases at J, with 14 bases in the middle. There are 13 residues in the CDR3. CDR1 is ENHRY and CDR2 is SYGVKD in the germline V gene.

This clonotype occurred many times. The gene calls are TRBV28 and TRBJ2-7; the D gene could be TRBD1 or TRBD2 (6 bases each). V dropped 2 bases and J dropped 0 bases, with 11 bases sitting between them. Germline V lookup: CDR1 MDHEN, CDR2 SYDVKM. The CDR3 spans 15 residues. CDR3 region: CASSLLGGDSYEQYF. The DNA of the CDR3 is TGTGCCAGCAGTTTACTCGGGGGCGACTCCTACGAGCAGTACTTC.

This clonotype was seen many times. The chain combines TRBV10-3 with TRBJ2-7; 9 positions match TRBD1. V shed 7 bases, J shed 4 bases, and the junction held 5 bases outside the gene matches. The V gene's germline CDR1 is ENHRY and CDR2 SYGVKD. The length of the CDR3 is 13 residues. CDR3 nucleotide sequence: TGTGCCATCATGGCGGGACAGGGTTACGAGCAGTACTTC. The encoded protein is CAIMAGQGYEQYF.

This clonotype was recorded at least ten times. The J gene is TRBJ1-6, the V gene TRBV20-1, with 8 nucleotides matching TRBD1. J lost 9 bases, V lost 1 base, and 8 bases had no gene match. Germline loops: CDR1 DFQATT, CDR2 SNEGSKA (reference sequence). There are 15 residues in the CDR3. CDR3 residues: CSARVQTGVSSPLHF. In DNA form, the CDR3 reads TGCAGTGCTAGAGTTCAGACAGGGGTGTCTTCACCCCTCCACTTT.

The table lists this clonotype with many counts. CDR3 protein: CASSPGGFAGELFF. As DNA, the CDR3 is TGTGCCAGCAGTCCGGGGGGTTTCGCCGGGGAGCTGTTTTTT. The chain carries TRBV13 and TRBJ2-2; TRBD2 matches 7 bases. Trimming took 6 bases from V and 6 from J; bases not matched to a gene: 7. The CDR3 spans 14 residues. Germline loops: CDR1 PRHDT, CDR2 FYEKMQ (reference sequence). Looking up the rest from reference TRBV13 and TRBJ2-2 gives the full variable domain: AAGVIQSPRHLIKEKRETATLKCYPIPRHDTVYWYQQGPGQDPQFLISFYEKMQSDKGSIPDRFSAQQFSDYHSELNMSSLELGDSALYFCASSPGGFAGELFFGEGSRLTVL.

Ten or more counts support this clonotype. The chain links TRBV28 to TRBJ1-3; D may be TRBD1 (5 bases). This CDR3 region has 15 residues. The germline gives CDR1 MDHEN, CDR2 SYDVKM. V lost 2 bases and J lost 3, with 11 bases in between. In DNA, the CDR3 is TGTGCCAGCAGTTTACTGGACACCTATGGAAACACCATATATTTT. This encodes CASSLLDTYGNTIYF.

This clonotype showed up many times. V is TRBV25-1 and J is TRBJ2-2; TRBD2 matches 11 bases. Germline V gene lookup returns CDR1 MGHDK and CDR2 SYGVNS. With V trimmed by 5 bases and J by 5 bases, 16 bases remained unmatched. The CDR3 contains 19 residues. CDR3 loop: CASSTDPRRVAGGTGELFF. In nucleotides, the CDR3 is TGTGCCAGCAGTACCGACCCCCGGAGGGTAGCGGGGGGGACCGGGGAGCTGTTTTTT.